These 22 T cell receptor beta chains were sequenced from one sample in a study of cytomegalovirus exposure and HLA in healthy donors. Primers for the PCR totalled 60 Vbeta and 13 Jbeta. The assay was immunoSEQ multiplex PCR, and TCRdb's table has in-frame clones only and misses some. The sample lists under 110,000 clones, approximately 89% occurring once. Input material: PBMCs. All receptors come from a man aged 30 to 45 in good health and CMV-seronegative.

V usage is TRBV5-1 and J usage is TRBJ2-7; perhaps TRBD2 as D (6 bases). The V and J ends lost 3 bases and 3 bases respectively, with 10 bases between them. CDR3 length: 13 amino acids. From germline, CDR1 is SGHRS and CDR2 YFSETQ. CDR3 sequence reads: CASSSGDHYEQYF. In DNA form, the CDR3 reads TGCGCCAGCAGCTCGGGGGACCACTACGAGCAGTACTTC.

This chain links TRBV6-1 with TRBJ2-2, with a weak D call TRBD2 (6 bases). The CDR3 contains 12 residues. The germline gives CDR1 MNHNS, CDR2 SASEGT. Between the trimmed V and J ends, which lost 11 bases and 6 bases, there was a span of 13 bases. The CDR3: CASWTNPGELFF. CDR3 nucleotide sequence: TGTGCCTCGTGGACTAACCCCGGGGAGCTGTTTTTT.

The rearrangement links TRBV7-9 to TRBJ1-4; D remains unclear. The CDR3 is 16 amino acids. V was shortened by 1 base and J by 4 bases, with 13 bases between the two germline ends. Germline V lookup: CDR1 SEHNR, CDR2 FQNEAQ (reference sequence). CDR3 DNA: TGTGCCAGCAGCTTAGGGAGGGCTCTTAGTAATGAAAAACTGTTTTTT. This encodes CASSLGRALSNEKLFF.

The gene calls are TRBV4-2 and TRBJ2-3; D is undetermined. CDR3 length: 15 amino acids. Per germline, CDR1 LGHNA and CDR2 YNFKEQ. V lost 2 bases, J lost 4 bases, and 13 bases lay in between. The CDR3 DNA reads TGTGCCAGCAGCCAAAATTCCCCATCGGCAGATACGCAGTATTTT. Translating gives CASSQNSPSADTQYF.

This clone was seen more than once but under ten times. V and J are TRBV27 and TRBJ1-2, with 8 bases identical to TRBD1. Germline V gene sequence: CDR1 MNHEY, CDR2 SMNVEV (reference sequence). After removal of 6 bases from V and 8 bases from J, the junction contained 8 bases not matched to a gene. There are 13 residues in the CDR3. The CDR3 nucleotides are TGTGCCAGCAGCCCCAGGGGGCGAGGAGGCTACACCTTC. Protein sequence: CASSPRGRGGYTF.

The rearrangement links TRBV10-1 to TRBJ1-1; TRBD1 agrees at 8 bases. The trim removed 9 bases at V and 5 bases at J, leaving 5 bases unmatched. Looked up from germline, CDR1 is WNHNN and CDR2 is SYGVQD (reference sequence). The CDR3 spans 12 residues. The CDR3 sequence: CARRQGRTEAFF. The CDR3 bases are TGCGCCAGAAGACAGGGGCGTACTGAAGCTTTCTTT.

The chain uses TRBV4-2 and TRBJ1-5; D is undetermined. Trimming took 1 base from V and 7 from J, leaving 8 bases between them. The CDR3 is 13 residues long. Germline V lookup: CDR1 LGHNA, CDR2 YNFKEQ. The CDR3: CASSQVEGQPQHF. The CDR3 bases are TGTGCCAGCAGCCAAGTAGAGGGCCAGCCCCAGCATTTT.

On this clone: Compared with germline, one end of the junction differs, possibly owing to a read error. CDR3 nucleotides: TGTGCTAGCAGCCCCCCAGGGTACGGCAAAAACATTCAGTACTTC. Translating gives CASSPPGYGKNIQYF. The chain links TRBV7-7 to TRBJ2-4; maybe TRBD1 (5 bases). The CDR3 runs 15 residues. Per germline, CDR1 SSHAT and CDR2 FNYEAQ (reference sequence).

The V call is TRBV27, the J call TRBJ2-2, with 8 bases fitting TRBD2. Trimming removed 3 bases from V and 8 bases from J; junction bases left unmatched: 5. The CDR3 is 14 amino acids. CDR1 is MNHEY, CDR2 SMNVEV, per germline (reference sequence). In nucleotides, the CDR3 is TGTGCCAGCAGTTTGCGGGAGGCTGGAGGGGAGCTGTTTTTT. This encodes CASSLREAGGELFF.

The chain combines TRBV15 with TRBJ2-3; 8 bases fit TRBD2. The V and J ends lost 4 bases and 5 bases, in that order; junction bases with no gene match: 20. Germline V lookup: CDR1 LNHNV, CDR2 YYDKDF (reference sequence). The CDR3 has 19 amino acids. Here the CDR3 reads CATSTLTSGDLKRLDTQYF. For the CDR3, the DNA is TGTGCCACCAGCACCCTAACTAGCGGAGACTTGAAGCGACTAGATACGCAGTATTTT.

This clone was counted a single time. This chain joins TRBV18 and TRBJ2-5; D is ambiguous. The germline gives CDR1 KGHSH, CDR2 LQKENI. Trimming removed 2 bases at V and 3 bases at J, with 7 bases between. The CDR3 runs to 13 residues. CDR3 DNA sequence: TGTGCCAGCTCACCAACTAATAAAGAGACCCAGTACTTC. This codes for CASSPTNKETQYF.

V and J are TRBV30 and TRBJ1-2; 7 bases match TRBD1. Trimming removed 2 bases from V and 0 bases from J; junction bases left unmatched: 15. CDR3 length: 18 amino acids. The germline CDR1 and CDR2 sequences are GTSNPN and SVGIG (reference sequence). The CDR3 loop is CAWSSPVTGPPSNYGYTF. The CDR3 nucleotides are TGTGCCTGGAGTTCCCCGGTGACAGGGCCGCCGTCTAACTATGGCTACACCTTC.

The chain employs TRBV5-6 and TRBJ2-2; 10 positions agree with TRBD1. From germline, CDR1 is SGHDT and CDR2 YYEEEE. The CDR3 has 16 amino acids. J was trimmed by 4 bases and V by 0 bases; bases with no gene match: 3. In nucleotides, the CDR3 is TGTGCCAGCAGCTTGGTGACAGGGGGCCTCACCGGGGAGCTGTTTTTT. Translation gives CASSLVTGGLTGELFF.

This clone was picked up one time. The same CDR3 also results from other DNA sequences found in this sample. The chain couples TRBV2 to TRBJ1-2; 8 bases agree with TRBD1. After removal of 6 bases from V and 8 bases from J, the junction contained 5 bases not matched to a gene. The CDR3 is made up of 12 amino acids. The germline V gene encodes CDR1 SNHLY and CDR2 FYNNEI. The CDR3 region has the DNA TGTGCCAGCAGGCGGACAGGGAGCGGCTACACCTTC. Its protein product is CASRRTGSGYTF.

This clone was picked up one time. The chain has TRBV19 and TRBJ1-1, with TRBD1 matching 8 bases. The ends lost 5 bases at V and 4 bases at J; junction bases unmatched: 6. The CDR3 runs to 14 residues. Germline V gives CDR1 LNHDA, CDR2 SQIVND (reference sequence). Here the CDR3 reads CASSPGQGRTEAFF. The CDR3 nucleotides read TGTGCCAGTAGTCCCGGACAGGGCCGCACTGAAGCTTTCTTT.

The rearrangement links TRBV5-4 to TRBJ1-1; unclear D gene. The CDR3 runs to 12 residues. The germline CDR1 and CDR2 sequences are SGHNT and YYREEE (reference sequence). V shed 4 bases and J shed 5 bases, with 9 bases lying between them. The CDR3 DNA follows: TGTGCCAGCAGCCTAGGAAAGACTGAAGCTTTCTTT. Translated, it gives CASSLGKTEAFF.

The J gene is TRBJ1-4, the V gene TRBV15; tentative D call: TRBD1 (5 bases). V shed 1 base and J shed 6 bases, with 12 bases lying between them. The CDR3 has 15 residues. Germline values: CDR1 LNHNV, CDR2 YYDKDF (reference sequence). The CDR3 region has the DNA TGTGCCACCAGCAGAGGGGGGGGAATAGATGAAAAACTGTTTTTT. This encodes CATSRGGGIDEKLFF.

This rearrangement joins TRBV5-1 to TRBJ1-2; 8 bases match TRBD1. The CDR3 is 14 residues long. Germline CDR1 reads SGHRS; CDR2 reads YFSETQ. V shed 4 bases, J shed 4 bases, and the junction held 6 bases outside the gene matches. The DNA of the CDR3 is TGCGCCAGCAGCCCCTCGGGACAGGTCTATGGCTACACCTTC. Its protein is CASSPSGQVYGYTF.

The J gene is TRBJ1-5, the V gene TRBV28, with a possible D match to TRBD1 (6 bases). CDR1 MDHEN and CDR2 SYDVKM come from the germline V gene. The CDR3 sequence is 16 residues long. V lost 5 bases, J lost 4 bases, and 18 bases lay in between. CDR3 residues: CASSTMTGGINQPQHF. The CDR3 nucleotides read TGTGCCAGCAGTACAATGACAGGAGGTATTAATCAGCCCCAGCATTTT.

Written as DNA, the CDR3 is TGTGCCAGCAGCCAAGCGAGACAGGGTTCCTCTGGGGCCAACGTCCTGACTTTC. This encodes CASSQARQGSSGANVLTF. V is TRBV14 and J is TRBJ2-6; TRBD1 aligns across 7 bases. The CDR3 loop spans 18 amino acids. Germline CDR1 and CDR2: SGHDN and FVKESK. Germline trimming cut 1 base from V and 0 bases from J; bases unmatched to any gene: 6.

This clone occurred once. The chain joins TRBV7-8 to TRBJ1-5, with D maybe TRBD1 (5 bases). This CDR3 is 15 amino acids long. V was cut by 5 bases and J by 2 bases, with 13 bases left in between. Germline loops: CDR1 SGHVS, CDR2 FQNEAQ. CDR3 residues: CASSLRGRGNQPQHF. The CDR3 DNA reads as TGTGCCAGCAGCCTCCGAGGCAGGGGCAATCAGCCCCAGCATTTT.

This chain connects TRBV6-6 to TRBJ2-1, with a weak D call TRBD2 (5 bases). The V gene lost 7 bases and the J gene lost 4 bases, with 17 bases spanning the gap. The CDR3 length is 15 residues. Germline CDR1 is MNHNY and CDR2 is SVGAGI (reference sequence). For the CDR3, the DNA is TGTGCCAGCATCAAAACGGGGAACAAATACAATGAGCAGTTCTTC. It translates to CASIKTGNKYNEQFF.